This is a list of T cell receptor beta chains from one sample in a study of cytomegalovirus exposure and HLA in healthy donors. Libraries were prepared by immunoSEQ multiplex PCR; TCRdb keeps only in-frame clonotypes and omits some of them. This table has about 190,000 clones, over 70% appearing once. The sample comprised PBMCs. The receptors derive from a man aged 50-60 years in good health and CMV-seronegative. Both conserved end residues are part of each CDR3. The D gene is left open where the match is weak. Size tells how often a clone was seen (once, few, many) or the class of an expanded clone, and some rows leave it out.

j_call clone_size d_call v_call cdr3_nt cdr3_aa
TRBJ2-7 NA NA TRBV7-9 TGTGCCAGCAGGGCGGACAGTAGCTCCTACGAGCAGTACTTC CASRADSSSYEQYF
TRBJ2-1 few NA TRBV6-5 TGTGCCAGCAGTTACATGGGGGCCGGTGAGCAGTTCTTC CASSYMGAGEQFF
TRBJ2-4 NA TRBD1 TRBV6-6 TGTGCCAGCAGTTCCAGGGGGTCAGCCAAAAACATTCAGTACTTC CASSSRGSAKNIQYF
TRBJ2-6 once NA TRBV9 TGTGCCAGCAGCGTAGGGTCCGCGTCTGGGGCCAACGTCCTGACTTTC CASSVGSASGANVLTF
TRBJ1-1 NA TRBD1 TRBV15 TGTGCCACCAGCAGAGGGACAGGGGGCCTTTACACTGAAGCTTTCTTT CATSRGTGGLYTEAFF
TRBJ1-2 NA NA TRBV10-3 TGTGCCATCAGTGATTCCACCCCGGACTATGGCTACACCTTC CAISDSTPDYGYTF
TRBJ2-7 NA NA TRBV6-5 TGTGCCAGCAGTTATGACGTGGGGGCACAGCAGTACTTC CASSYDVGAQQYF
TRBJ2-1 NA TRBD1 TRBV7-8 TGTGCCAGCAGCTATTCCCGGACAGGGACAAGGTCTTACAATGAGCAGTTCTTC CASSYSRTGTRSYNEQFF
TRBJ1-1 NA TRBD1 TRBV5-1 TGCGCCAGCAGCTTGGCCCCGGACAGGGAAGCTTTCTTT CASSLAPDREAFF
TRBJ1-1 NA NA TRBV7-3 TGTGCCAGCAGCTTATCGGGGAACACTGAAGCTTTCTTT CASSLSGNTEAFF
TRBJ1-1 NA TRBD1 TRBV7-6 TGTGCCAGCAGCTGGACAGGGCGGACTGAAGCTTTCTTT CASSWTGRTEAFF
TRBJ1-4 NA TRBD1 TRBV9 TGTGCCAGCAGCGTAGGGGACAGGGCGGAAAAACTGTTTTTT CASSVGDRAEKLFF
TRBJ2-7 NA TRBD2 TRBV7-6 TGTGCCAGCAGCCCCGGGACTAGCGGGGGGGGCGAGCAGTACTTC CASSPGTSGGGEQYF
TRBJ1-4 NA NA TRBV29-1 TGCAGCGTTCGCGGACAGCCCGATGAAAAACTGTTTTTT CSVRGQPDEKLFF